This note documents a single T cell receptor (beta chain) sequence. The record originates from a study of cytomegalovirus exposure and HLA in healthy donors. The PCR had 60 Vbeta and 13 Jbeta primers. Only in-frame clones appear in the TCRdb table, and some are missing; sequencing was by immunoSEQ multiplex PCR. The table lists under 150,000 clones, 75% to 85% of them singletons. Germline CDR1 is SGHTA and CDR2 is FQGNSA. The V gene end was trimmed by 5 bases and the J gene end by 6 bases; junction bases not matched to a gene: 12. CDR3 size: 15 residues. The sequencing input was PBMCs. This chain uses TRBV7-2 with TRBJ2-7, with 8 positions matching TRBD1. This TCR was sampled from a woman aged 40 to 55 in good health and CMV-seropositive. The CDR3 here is CASSPNPGQGGEQYF. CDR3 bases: TGTGCCAGCAGCCCAAACCCAGGACAGGGAGGCGAGCAGTACTTC.